The 32 T cell receptor beta chains reported below all come from one sample, sequenced in a study of T-cell reconstitution after alpha-beta-depleted transplantation in children. Preparation of the TCRbeta library used unique molecular identifiers. One entry per CDR3 protein results from TCRdb running MiXCR on the PCR reads. The table has 800,000 to 1,000,000 distinct CDR3 sequences, about 26% seen once; the top ten hold 25% to 35%. The specimen comprised PBMCs, mostly from graft donor cells, sampled 360 days after TCRalphabeta/CD19-depleted stem cell transplant. These receptors were collected from a boy younger than two who had a stem cell transplant for SCID, so the T cells may come from the graft donor.

This clonotype was detected a few times. This sequence joins TRBV5-6 and TRBJ2-3; TRBD1 is a possible D gene (7 bases). This CDR3 comprises 16 residues. The germline V and J ends were trimmed by 4 bases and 4 bases, with 19 bases remaining between them. Germline loops: CDR1 SGHDT, CDR2 YYEEEE. The CDR3 nucleotides are TGTGCCAGCAGCGCGACAGGGAGGAAGCGGGCAGATACGCAGTATTTT. Its protein is CASSATGRKRADTQYF.

The chain recombines TRBV11-2 with TRBJ1-2; no firm D call. V shed 4 bases and J shed 8 bases, with 14 bases lying between them. The germline gives CDR1 SGHAT, CDR2 FQNNGV. The CDR3 consists of 13 residues. The CDR3 loop is CASSYGRVGGYTF. Here the CDR3 DNA reads TGTGCCAGCAGCTATGGCAGAGTAGGAGGCTACACCTTC. The whole variable domain, filled in from reference TRBV11-2 and TRBJ1-2, reads EAGVAQSPRYKIIEKRQSVAFWCNPISGHATLYWYQQILGQGPKLLIQFQNNGVVDDSQLPKDRFSAERLKGVDSTLKIQPAKLEDSAVYLCASSYGRVGGYTFGSGTRLTVV.

This clonotype has more than one count but fewer than ten. This chain joins TRBV5-5 and TRBJ2-1; no clear D. Trimming pared 0 bases from V and 7 bases from J, leaving 8 bases between. CDR3 size: 13 residues. Germline values: CDR1 SGHKS, CDR2 YYEKEE (reference sequence). CDR3 sequence (DNA): TGTGCCAGCAGCTTGGATTTCAGTAATGAGCAGTTCTTC. Translation gives CASSLDFSNEQFF.

The V and J genes are TRBV7-9 and TRBJ1-5; no reliable D call. Trimming cost V 5 bases and J 2 bases, with 7 bases left between them. This CDR3 region has 13 residues. In germline, CDR1 is SEHNR, CDR2 FQNEAQ (reference sequence). CDR3 region: CASSRERNQPQHF. The CDR3 nucleotides read TGTGCCAGCAGCCGGGAACGCAATCAGCCCCAGCATTTT. Supplemented by reference TRBV7-9 and TRBJ1-5, the full variable domain reads DTGVSQNPRHKITKRGQNVTFRCDPISEHNRLYWYRQTLGQGPEFLTYFQNEAQLEKSRLLSDRFSAERPKGSFSTLEIQRTEQGDSAMYLCASSRERNQPQHFGDGTRLSIL.

This clonotype was observed a few times. The gene calls are TRBV28 and TRBJ2-7; 10 bases are a match to TRBD2. V gave up 2 bases and J gave up 2 bases; unmatched junction bases: 3. In germline, CDR1 is MDHEN, CDR2 SYDVKM. The CDR3 length is 15 residues. The CDR3 bases are TGTGCCAGCAGTTTACCTAGCGGGGGACCCTACGAGCAGTACTTC. Residues: CASSLPSGGPYEQYF.

V is TRBV5-5 and J is TRBJ2-7, with D possibly being TRBD1 (6 bases). The germline V and J ends were trimmed by 2 bases and 1 base, with 10 bases remaining between them. Germline V CDR1 and CDR2: SGHKS, YYEKEE (reference sequence). The CDR3 has 14 residues. The CDR3 DNA reads as TGTGCCAGCAGCTTTAGGACAGTATCCTACGAGCAGTACTTC. Residues: CASSFRTVSYEQYF.

This clonotype appeared a few times. The J gene is TRBJ2-1, the V gene TRBV7-2, with 8 positions matching TRBD2. The CDR3 has 16 residues. The germline gives CDR1 SGHTA, CDR2 FQGNSA. V was pared by 1 base and J by 7 bases, with 9 bases of the junction left unmatched. The CDR3 nucleotides are TGTGCCAGCAGCTTAGGGTCGTCGGGGGGGCAGAATGAGCAGTTCTTC. Translation: CASSLGSSGGQNEQFF.

The V call is TRBV5-1, the J call TRBJ2-2, with D uncertain. CDR3 length equals 13 residues. V was shortened by 5 bases and J by 6 bases, with 11 bases between the two germline ends. Germline CDR1 reads SGHRS; CDR2 reads YFSETQ. CDR3 in DNA: TGCGCCAGCAGGGCGGACCCGGCCGGGGAGCTGTTTTTT. It is translated as CASRADPAGELFF.

This clonotype was seen only a few times. The chain couples TRBV20-1 to TRBJ1-1, with D perhaps TRBD1 (5 bases). Germline V gives CDR1 DFQATT, CDR2 SNEGSKA (reference sequence). The CDR3 sequence is 14 residues long. Trimming took off 4 bases at V and 5 bases at J, with 17 bases between the two ends. CDR3 loop: CSATTAASWTEAFF. DNA for the CDR3: TGCAGTGCTACGACAGCGGCATCGTGGACTGAAGCTTTCTTT.

V usage is TRBV10-3 and J usage is TRBJ2-1, with 14 bases that match TRBD2. In germline, CDR1 is ENHRY, CDR2 SYGVKD. The CDR3 has 16 amino acids. V shed 6 bases, J shed 8 bases, and the junction held 9 bases outside the gene matches. The CDR3 is CAIRAGLAGVSDEQFF. CDR3 nucleotides: TGTGCCATCAGGGCGGGACTAGCGGGGGTAAGCGATGAGCAGTTCTTC.

This clonotype was detected only a few times. V is TRBV7-9 and J is TRBJ1-1; D unresolved. The CDR3 consists of 12 residues. Germline lookup yields CDR1 SEHNR and CDR2 FQNEAQ (reference sequence). V lost 3 bases and J lost 11, with 13 bases in between. The CDR3 region is CASSFTFLSAFF. The CDR3, as DNA: TGTGCCAGCAGCTTCACGTTTTTGTCTGCTTTCTTT.

This clonotype appeared a few times. This chain connects TRBV6-1 to TRBJ2-5, with a weak D call TRBD2 (5 bases). This CDR3 is built from 16 residues. Deletions cut 6 bases from V and 5 bases from J, with 22 bases between. The germline V gene has CDR1 MNHNS and CDR2 SASEGT. CDR3 loop: CASSHNYLMRGETQYF. CDR3 sequence (DNA): TGTGCCAGCAGCCATAATTACCTGATGCGAGGGGAGACCCAGTACTTC.

This clonotype turned up a few times. The rearrangement joins TRBV7-8 to TRBJ2-6, with no clear D. V lost 6 bases, J lost 0 bases, and 12 bases lay in between. Germline assignment: CDR1 SGHVS and CDR2 FQNEAQ. The CDR3 is 16 amino acids. The CDR3 nucleotides are TGTGCCAGCAGAGAAGCCCAGAGCTCTGGGGCCAACGTCCTGACTTTC. Translated, it gives CASREAQSSGANVLTF.

This chain connects TRBV27 to TRBJ2-7; D possibly corresponds to TRBD2 (6 bases). CDR3 length equals 15 residues. The germline V gene has CDR1 MNHEY and CDR2 SMNVEV (reference sequence). V lost 6 bases, J lost 3 bases, and 18 bases lay in between. The CDR3 loop reads CASRLSGRGYYEQYF. DNA of the CDR3: TGTGCCAGCAGGCTTAGCGGCCGAGGGTACTACGAGCAGTACTTC.

This clonotype appeared a few times. The J gene is TRBJ1-5, the V gene TRBV6-2 or TRBV6-3; no reliable D call. This CDR3 is built from 12 residues. Germline V gene lookup returns CDR1 MNHEY and CDR2 SVGEGT. Trimming cost V 2 bases and J 6 bases, with 5 bases left between them. This chain's CDR3 is CASSYESQPQHF. CDR3 in DNA: TGTGCCAGCAGTTACGAGTCTCAGCCCCAGCATTTT.

The CDR3 coding sequence is TGCAGTGCGGAGGGACAGGCTCAAAAGGCCTTACAAGAGACCCAGTACTTC. This sequence encodes CSAEGQAQKALQETQYF. The chain employs TRBV20-1 and TRBJ2-5; 8 bases line up with TRBD1. Germline CDR1 reads DFQATT; CDR2 reads SNEGSKA (reference sequence). This CDR3 has 17 residues. V lost 6 bases to trimming and J lost 2 bases; unmatched junction nucleotides: 17.

This clonotype was picked up a small number of times. The gene calls are TRBV29-1 and TRBJ1-1; 7 bases are shared with TRBD1. This CDR3 region has 14 residues. Per germline, CDR1 SQVTM and CDR2 ANQGSEA. V lost 7 bases to trimming and J lost 0 bases; unmatched junction nucleotides: 8. The CDR3 nucleotides read TGCAGCGGGGACAGACGGGGATTGAACACTGAAGCTTTCTTT. Translating gives CSGDRRGLNTEAFF.

This clonotype has only a few counts. The chain is built from TRBV12-3 or TRBV12-4 and TRBJ2-7, with unresolved D. V lost 0 bases to trimming and J lost 2 bases, with 8 bases between them. The CDR3 totals 14 residues. DNA of the CDR3: TGTGCCAGCAGTTTAGCCCAGGCCCCCTACGAGCAGTACTTC. Translating gives CASSLAQAPYEQYF.

The chain employs TRBV18 and TRBJ2-2; a weak D match, TRBD2 (7 bases). Looked up from germline, CDR1 is KGHSH and CDR2 is LQKENI. V shed 3 bases and J shed 6 bases, with 17 bases lying between them. The CDR3 contains 16 residues. The CDR3 spells CASSPLRGPYAGELFF. DNA of the CDR3: TGTGCCAGCTCACCTTTGCGGGGGCCGTACGCCGGGGAGCTGTTTTTT.

This clonotype was seen a handful of times. This chain connects TRBV5-5 to TRBJ1-2; 7 nucleotides align to TRBD1. The J segment lost 4 bases and the V segment lost 4 bases, leaving 7 bases of the junction unmatched. From germline, CDR1 is SGHKS and CDR2 YYEKEE (reference sequence). The CDR3 length is 14 residues. Here the CDR3 DNA reads TGTGCCAGCAGCCCCTACCGGGACAGCTATGGCTACACCTTC. This gives the protein CASSPYRDSYGYTF.

There are a few counts of this clonotype. This chain's CDR3 is CASSYGYYGYTF. CDR3 nucleotide sequence: TGTGCCAGCAGTTACGGTTACTATGGCTACACCTTC. The rearrangement uses TRBV6-5 and TRBJ1-2; the D is unclear. This CDR3 spans 12 amino acids. V shed 2 bases and J shed 3 bases, with 4 bases lying between them. In germline, CDR1 is MNHEY, CDR2 SVGAGI.

This clonotype was seen more than once but under ten times. The chain carries TRBV4-1 and TRBJ2-1; a weak D match, TRBD1 (5 bases). This CDR3 contains 14 residues. CDR1 is MGHRA and CDR2 is YSYEKL in the germline V gene. V lost 1 base, J lost 7 bases, and 11 bases lay in between. CDR3 region: CASSQVTDRNEQFF. The CDR3 region has the DNA TGCGCCAGCAGCCAAGTTACCGACAGAAATGAGCAGTTCTTC.

This clonotype appeared a few times. The CDR3 here is CASSYLWPRGTEAFF. CDR3 sequence (DNA): TGTGCCAGCAGTTACCTATGGCCACGGGGCACTGAAGCTTTCTTT. The chain links TRBV6-2 or TRBV6-3 to TRBJ1-1, with D uncertain. Trimming left V 2 bases short and J 4 bases short, with 14 bases between. The CDR3 loop spans 15 amino acids. Germline CDR1 reads MNHEY; CDR2 reads SVGEGT.

This chain links TRBV9 with TRBJ2-1, with D tentatively TRBD2 (5 bases). The CDR3 has 13 residues. The ends were cut back, 4 bases at V and 9 bases at J, with 14 bases in the middle. Germline assignment: CDR1 SGDLS and CDR2 YYNGEE. The CDR3 nucleotides read TGTGCCAGCAGCTCCTGGGGAGCGTCTGAGCAGTTCTTC. This sequence encodes CASSSWGASEQFF.

The chain joins TRBV6-1 to TRBJ2-1, with TRBD2 matching over 8 bases. The CDR3 is 16 amino acids. The germline gives CDR1 MNHNS, CDR2 SASEGT. Trimming removed 5 bases from V and 0 bases from J; junction bases left unmatched: 6. CDR3 DNA sequence: TGTGCCAGCAGTCGTGACAGCGGGAGCTCCTACAATGAGCAGTTCTTC. Protein product: CASSRDSGSSYNEQFF.

This clonotype was counted between two and nine times. The gene calls are TRBV6-5 and TRBJ1-6; a weak D match, TRBD1 (6 bases). This CDR3 contains 15 residues. CDR1 and CDR2 from the germline V gene are MNHEY and SVGAGI. The germline V and J ends were trimmed by 2 bases and 4 bases, with 9 bases remaining between them. The CDR3 loop reads CASSYAGQYNSPLHF. In DNA form, the CDR3 reads TGTGCCAGCAGTTACGCGGGACAATATAATTCACCCCTCCACTTT.

The rearrangement uses TRBV29-1 and TRBJ2-3; 11 bases are shared with TRBD1. The CDR3 totals 16 residues. V shed 0 bases, J shed 4 bases, and the junction held 6 bases outside the gene matches. CDR1 is SQVTM, CDR2 ANQGSEA, per germline. Here the CDR3 DNA reads TGCAGCGTTGAAGATCAGAGGGGACAGGGGGCAGATACGCAGTATTTT. Translated, it gives CSVEDQRGQGADTQYF.

The rearrangement uses TRBV20-1 and TRBJ2-6, with D possibly called TRBD1 or TRBD2 (5 bases each). CDR1 is DFQATT, CDR2 SNEGSKA, per germline (reference sequence). The V end was cut by 4 bases, the J end by 2 bases, with 15 bases between. The CDR3 runs to 16 residues. The CDR3 sequence: CSAKAPGRAGANVLTF. The CDR3 DNA reads as TGCAGTGCTAAGGCCCCAGGGCGGGCTGGGGCCAACGTCCTGACTTTC.

In its sample, this clonotype was seen a few times. The chain employs TRBV29-1 and TRBJ1-2; no reliable D call. The CDR3 has 11 amino acids. Germline CDR1 reads SQVTM; CDR2 reads ANQGSEA. V lost 3 bases and J 4 bases, leaving 6 bases between the germline ends. CDR3 sequence: CSVDRAYGYTF. The CDR3 coding sequence is TGCAGCGTTGACAGAGCCTATGGCTACACCTTC.

The J gene is TRBJ2-5, the V gene TRBV18, with 7 bases fitting TRBD2. The CDR3 is 14 residues long. Trimming at V came to 8 bases and at J to 2 bases, leaving 8 bases not matched to a gene. Germline assignment: CDR1 KGHSH and CDR2 LQKENI. CDR3 residues: CASSPGTTQETQYF. CDR3 coding DNA: TGTGCCAGCAGCCCCGGGACTACACAAGAGACCCAGTACTTC.

This clonotype was counted between two and nine times. The rearrangement uses TRBV28 and TRBJ2-7; TRBD2 aligns across 11 bases. The CDR3 consists of 18 residues. The V gene end was trimmed by 7 bases and the J gene end by 0 bases; junction bases not matched to a gene: 14. From germline, CDR1 is MDHEN and CDR2 SYDVKM. The CDR3 reads CASKTGTSGRFSSYEQYF. The CDR3 DNA reads TGTGCCAGCAAGACCGGGACTAGCGGCCGTTTCAGCTCCTACGAGCAGTACTTC.

The sample holds a few counts of this clonotype. This chain uses TRBV5-1 with TRBJ1-1; tentatively, D is TRBD1 (6 bases). Germline CDR1 SGHRS, CDR2 YFSETQ. This CDR3 comprises 16 residues. Trimming took off 0 bases at V and 1 base at J, with 13 bases between the two ends. The DNA of the CDR3 is TGCGCCAGCAGCTTGGCATATTCGGACAGGAACACTGAAGCTTTCTTT. Translated, it gives CASSLAYSDRNTEAFF. The full variable domain, completed using reference TRBV5-1 and TRBJ1-1, is KAGVTQTPRYLIKTRGQQVTLSCSPISGHRSVSWYQQTPGQGLQFLFEYFSETQRNKGNFPGRFSGRQFSNSRSEMNVSTLELGDSALYLCASSLAYSDRNTEAFFGQGTRLTVV.